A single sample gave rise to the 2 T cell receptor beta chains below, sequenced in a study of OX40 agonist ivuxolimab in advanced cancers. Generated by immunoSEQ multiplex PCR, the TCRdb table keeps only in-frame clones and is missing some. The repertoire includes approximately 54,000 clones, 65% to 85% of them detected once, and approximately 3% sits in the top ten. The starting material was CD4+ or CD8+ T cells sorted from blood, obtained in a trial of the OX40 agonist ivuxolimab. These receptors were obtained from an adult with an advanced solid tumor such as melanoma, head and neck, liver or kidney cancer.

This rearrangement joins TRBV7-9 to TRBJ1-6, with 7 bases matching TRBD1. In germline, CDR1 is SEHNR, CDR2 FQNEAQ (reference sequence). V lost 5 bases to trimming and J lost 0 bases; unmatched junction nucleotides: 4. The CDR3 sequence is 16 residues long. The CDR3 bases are TGTGCCAGCAGCCCCCGGGACAGCTCCTATAATTCACCCCTCCACTTT. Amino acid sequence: CASSPRDSSYNSPLHF.

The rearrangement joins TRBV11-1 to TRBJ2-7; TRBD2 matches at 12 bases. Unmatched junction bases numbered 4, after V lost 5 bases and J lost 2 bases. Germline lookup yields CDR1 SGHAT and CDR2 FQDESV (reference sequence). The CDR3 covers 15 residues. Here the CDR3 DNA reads TGTGCCAGCAGCCGACTAGCGGGGGACACCTACGAGCAGTACTTC. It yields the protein CASSRLAGDTYEQYF.